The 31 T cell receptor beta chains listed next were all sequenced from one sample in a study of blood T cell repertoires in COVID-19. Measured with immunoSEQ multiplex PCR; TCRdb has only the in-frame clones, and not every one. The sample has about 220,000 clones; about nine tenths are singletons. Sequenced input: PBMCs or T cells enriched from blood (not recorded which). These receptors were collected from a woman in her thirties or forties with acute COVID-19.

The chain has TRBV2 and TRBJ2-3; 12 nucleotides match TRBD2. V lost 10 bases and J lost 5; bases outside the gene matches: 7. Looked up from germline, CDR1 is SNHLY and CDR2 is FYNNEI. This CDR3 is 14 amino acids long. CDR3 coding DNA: TGTGCCACGACGGGACTAGCGGGCGGAGATACGCAGTATTTT. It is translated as CATTGLAGGDTQYF.

CDR3 residues: CASSLGTGYNEQFF. CDR3 coding DNA: TGTGCCAGCAGTCTTGGGACAGGTTACAATGAGCAGTTCTTC. The chain carries TRBV2 and TRBJ2-1; 8 nucleotides match TRBD1. The V gene end was trimmed by 5 bases and the J gene end by 4 bases; junction bases not matched to a gene: 4. Germline CDR1 is SNHLY and CDR2 is FYNNEI. The CDR3 has 14 residues.

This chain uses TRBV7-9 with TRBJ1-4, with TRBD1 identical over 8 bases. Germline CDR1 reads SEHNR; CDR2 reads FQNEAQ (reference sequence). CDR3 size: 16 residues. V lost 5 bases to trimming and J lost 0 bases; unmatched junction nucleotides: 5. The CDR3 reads CASSPLDRATNEKLFF. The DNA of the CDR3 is TGTGCCAGCAGCCCGCTGGACAGGGCAACTAATGAAAAACTGTTTTTT.

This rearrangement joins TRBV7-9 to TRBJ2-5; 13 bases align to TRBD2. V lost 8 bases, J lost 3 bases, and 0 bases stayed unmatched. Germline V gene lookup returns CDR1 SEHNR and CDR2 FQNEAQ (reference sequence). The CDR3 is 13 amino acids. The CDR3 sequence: CASGLAGEETQYF. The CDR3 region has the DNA TGTGCCAGCGGACTAGCGGGGGAAGAGACCCAGTACTTC.

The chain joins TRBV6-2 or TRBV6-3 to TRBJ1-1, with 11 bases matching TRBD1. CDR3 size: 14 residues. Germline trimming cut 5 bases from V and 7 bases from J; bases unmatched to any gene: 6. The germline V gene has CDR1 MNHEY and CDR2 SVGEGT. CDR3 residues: CASSTWTGGFEAFF. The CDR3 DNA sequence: TGTGCCAGCAGTACCTGGACAGGGGGCTTTGAAGCTTTCTTT.

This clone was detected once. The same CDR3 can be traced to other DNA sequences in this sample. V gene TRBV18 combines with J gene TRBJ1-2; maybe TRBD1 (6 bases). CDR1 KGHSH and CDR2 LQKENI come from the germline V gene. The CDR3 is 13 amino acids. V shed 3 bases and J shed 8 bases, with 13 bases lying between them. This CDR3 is CASSPLQGSGYTF. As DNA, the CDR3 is TGTGCCAGCTCACCCCTTCAGGGGAGCGGCTACACCTTC.

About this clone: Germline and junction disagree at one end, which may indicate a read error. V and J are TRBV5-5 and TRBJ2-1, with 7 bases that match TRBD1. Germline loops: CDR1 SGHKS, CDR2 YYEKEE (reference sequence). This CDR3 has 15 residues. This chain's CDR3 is CASSLLGQSSNEQFF. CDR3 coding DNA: TGTGCCAGCAGCTTATTGGGACAGTCCTCCAATGAGCAGTTCTTC.

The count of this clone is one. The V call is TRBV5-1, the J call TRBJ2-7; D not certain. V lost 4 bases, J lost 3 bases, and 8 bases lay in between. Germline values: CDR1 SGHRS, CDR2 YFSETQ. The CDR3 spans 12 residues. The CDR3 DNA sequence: TGCGCCAGCAGCCCCGTAGACTACGAGCAGTACTTC. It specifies CASSPVDYEQYF.

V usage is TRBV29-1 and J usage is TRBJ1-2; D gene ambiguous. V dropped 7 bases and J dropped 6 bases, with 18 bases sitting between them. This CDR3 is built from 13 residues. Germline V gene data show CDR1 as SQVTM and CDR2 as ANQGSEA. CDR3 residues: CSALHALGDGYTF. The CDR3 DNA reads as TGCAGCGCCTTACATGCCCTGGGCGATGGCTACACCTTC.

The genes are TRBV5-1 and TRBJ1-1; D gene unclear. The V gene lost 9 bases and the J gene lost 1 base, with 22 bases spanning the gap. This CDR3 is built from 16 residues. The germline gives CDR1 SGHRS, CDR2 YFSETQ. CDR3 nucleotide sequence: TGCGCCACCGCTGCGGGCCCCATATCGGGGAACACTGAAGCTTTCTTT. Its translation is CATAAGPISGNTEAFF.

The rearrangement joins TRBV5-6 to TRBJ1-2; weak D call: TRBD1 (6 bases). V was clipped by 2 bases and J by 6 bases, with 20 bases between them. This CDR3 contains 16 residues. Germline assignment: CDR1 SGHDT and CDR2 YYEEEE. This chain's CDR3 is CASSFSPSGAWDGYTF. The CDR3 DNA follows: TGTGCCAGCAGCTTTTCTCCTTCAGGGGCCTGGGATGGCTACACCTTC. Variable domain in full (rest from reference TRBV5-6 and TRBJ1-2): DAGVTQSPTHLIKTRGQQVTLRCSPKSGHDTVSWYQQALGQGPQFIFQYYEEEERQRGNFPDRFSGHQFPNYSSELNVNALLLGDSALYLCASSFSPSGAWDGYTFGSGTRLTVV.

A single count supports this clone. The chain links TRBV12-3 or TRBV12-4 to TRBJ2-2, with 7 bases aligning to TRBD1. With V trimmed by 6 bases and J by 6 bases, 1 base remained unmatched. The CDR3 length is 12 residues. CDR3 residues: CASRTGSGELFF. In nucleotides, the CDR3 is TGTGCCAGCAGGACAGGGTCCGGGGAGCTGTTTTTT.

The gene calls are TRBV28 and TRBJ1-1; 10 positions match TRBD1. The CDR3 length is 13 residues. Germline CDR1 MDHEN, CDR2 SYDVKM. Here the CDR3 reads CQTRDRGDTEAFF. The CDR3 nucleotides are TGTCAAACTAGGGACAGGGGAGACACTGAAGCTTTCTTT.

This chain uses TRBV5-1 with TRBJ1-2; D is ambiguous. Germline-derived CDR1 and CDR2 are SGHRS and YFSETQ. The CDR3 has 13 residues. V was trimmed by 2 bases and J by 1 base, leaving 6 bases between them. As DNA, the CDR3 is TGCGCCAGCAGCTTTCCAGATAACTATGGCTACACCTTC. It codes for CASSFPDNYGYTF.

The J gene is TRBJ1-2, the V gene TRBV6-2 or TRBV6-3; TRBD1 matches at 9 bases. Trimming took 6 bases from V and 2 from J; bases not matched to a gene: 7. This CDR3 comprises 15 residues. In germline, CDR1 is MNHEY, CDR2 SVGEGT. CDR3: CASRYGTGSNYGYTF. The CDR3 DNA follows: TGTGCCAGCAGATACGGGACAGGGTCCAACTATGGCTACACCTTC.

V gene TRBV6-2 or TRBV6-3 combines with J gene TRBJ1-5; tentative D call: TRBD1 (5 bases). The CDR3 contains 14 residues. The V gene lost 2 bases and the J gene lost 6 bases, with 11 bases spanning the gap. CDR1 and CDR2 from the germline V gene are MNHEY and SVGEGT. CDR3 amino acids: CASSYREGPQPQHF. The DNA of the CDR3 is TGTGCCAGCAGTTACCGGGAGGGGCCTCAGCCCCAGCATTTT.

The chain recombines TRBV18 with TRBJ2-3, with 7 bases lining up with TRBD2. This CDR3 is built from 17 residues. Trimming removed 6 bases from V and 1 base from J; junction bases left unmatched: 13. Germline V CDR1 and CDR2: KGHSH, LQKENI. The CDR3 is CASSQVRSGAGTDTQYF. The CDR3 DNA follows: TGTGCCAGCTCCCAGGTTCGCAGCGGGGCCGGCACAGATACGCAGTATTTT.

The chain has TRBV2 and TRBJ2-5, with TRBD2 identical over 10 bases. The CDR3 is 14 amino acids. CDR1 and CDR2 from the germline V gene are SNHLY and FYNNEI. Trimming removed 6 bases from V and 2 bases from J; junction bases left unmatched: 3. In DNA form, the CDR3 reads TGTGCCAGCAGAGGGGGACTAGCGCAAGAGACCCAGTACTTC. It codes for CASRGGLAQETQYF.

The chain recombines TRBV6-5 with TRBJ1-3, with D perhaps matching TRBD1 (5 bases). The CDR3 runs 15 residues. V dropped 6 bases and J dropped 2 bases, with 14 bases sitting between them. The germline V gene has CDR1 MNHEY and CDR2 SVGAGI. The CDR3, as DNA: TGTGCCAGCAGCGTCCGGGCAGGGCCTGGAAACACCATATATTTT. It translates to CASSVRAGPGNTIYF.

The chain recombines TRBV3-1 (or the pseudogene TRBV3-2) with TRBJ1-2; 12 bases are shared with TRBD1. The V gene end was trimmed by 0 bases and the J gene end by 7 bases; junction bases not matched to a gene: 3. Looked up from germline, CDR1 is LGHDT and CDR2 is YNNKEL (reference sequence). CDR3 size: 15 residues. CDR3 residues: CASSQDPGQGAGYTF. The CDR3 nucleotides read TGTGCCAGCAGCCAAGACCCGGGACAGGGGGCTGGCTACACCTTC.

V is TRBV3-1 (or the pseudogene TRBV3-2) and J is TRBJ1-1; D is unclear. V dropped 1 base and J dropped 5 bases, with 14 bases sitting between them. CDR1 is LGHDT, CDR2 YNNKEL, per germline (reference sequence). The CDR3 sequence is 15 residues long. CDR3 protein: CASSQARQEGTEAFF. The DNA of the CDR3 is TGTGCCAGCAGCCAAGCGAGGCAGGAGGGTACTGAAGCTTTCTTT.

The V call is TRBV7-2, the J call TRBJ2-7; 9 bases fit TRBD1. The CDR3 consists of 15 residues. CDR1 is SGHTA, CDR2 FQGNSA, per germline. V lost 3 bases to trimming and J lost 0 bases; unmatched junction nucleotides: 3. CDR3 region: CASSFGTGSSYEQYF. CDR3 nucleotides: TGTGCCAGCAGCTTCGGGACAGGGAGCTCCTACGAGCAGTACTTC.

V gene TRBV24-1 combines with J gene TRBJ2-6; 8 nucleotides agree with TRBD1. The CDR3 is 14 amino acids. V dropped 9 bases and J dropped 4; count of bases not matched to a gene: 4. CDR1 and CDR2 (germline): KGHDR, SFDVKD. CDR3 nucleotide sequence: TGTGCCACCGCAGGGACAGGAGGGGCCAACGTCCTGACTTTC. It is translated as CATAGTGGANVLTF.

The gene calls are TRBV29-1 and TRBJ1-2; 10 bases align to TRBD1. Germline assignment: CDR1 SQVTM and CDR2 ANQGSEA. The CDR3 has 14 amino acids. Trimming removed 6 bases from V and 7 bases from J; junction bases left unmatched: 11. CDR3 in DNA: TGCAGCGTAGCCTCCGGGACAGGGGTTGGTGGCTACACCTTC. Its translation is CSVASGTGVGGYTF.

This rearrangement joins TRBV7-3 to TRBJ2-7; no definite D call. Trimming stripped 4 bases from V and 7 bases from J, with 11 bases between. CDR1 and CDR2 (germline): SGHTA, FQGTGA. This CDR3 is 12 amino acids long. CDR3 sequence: CASSYLTGEQYF. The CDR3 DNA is TGTGCCAGCAGCTACCTGACTGGAGAGCAGTACTTC.

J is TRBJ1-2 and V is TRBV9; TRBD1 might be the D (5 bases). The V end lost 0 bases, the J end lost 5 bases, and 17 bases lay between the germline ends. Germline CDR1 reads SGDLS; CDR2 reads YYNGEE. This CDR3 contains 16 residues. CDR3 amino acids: CASSVEGKGPGYGYTF. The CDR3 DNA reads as TGTGCCAGCAGCGTAGAGGGAAAGGGGCCGGGTTATGGCTACACCTTC. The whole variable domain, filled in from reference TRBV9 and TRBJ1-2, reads DSGVTQTPKHLITATGQRVTLRCSPRSGDLSVYWYQQSLDQGLQFLIQYYNGEERAKGNILERFSAQQFPDLHSELNLSSLELGDSALYFCASSVEGKGPGYGYTFGSGTRLTVV.

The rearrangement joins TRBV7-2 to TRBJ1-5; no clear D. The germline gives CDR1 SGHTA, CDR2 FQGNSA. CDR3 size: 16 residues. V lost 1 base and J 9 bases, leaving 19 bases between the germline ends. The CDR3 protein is CASSLEVIGVRGPQHF. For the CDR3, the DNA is TGTGCCAGCAGCTTAGAAGTCATCGGGGTCCGGGGGCCCCAGCATTTT.

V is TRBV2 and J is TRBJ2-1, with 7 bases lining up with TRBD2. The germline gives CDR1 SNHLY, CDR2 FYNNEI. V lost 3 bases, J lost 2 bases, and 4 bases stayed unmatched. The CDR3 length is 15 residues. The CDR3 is CASSDRRGTYNEQFF. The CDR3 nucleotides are TGTGCCAGCAGTGATCGGCGGGGGACCTACAATGAGCAGTTCTTC. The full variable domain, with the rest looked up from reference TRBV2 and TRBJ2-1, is EPEVTQTPSHQVTQMGQEVILRCVPISNHLYFYWYRQILGQKVEFLVSFYNNEISEKSEIFDDQFSVERPDGSNFTLKIRSTKLEDSAMYFCASSDRRGTYNEQFFGPGTRLTVL.

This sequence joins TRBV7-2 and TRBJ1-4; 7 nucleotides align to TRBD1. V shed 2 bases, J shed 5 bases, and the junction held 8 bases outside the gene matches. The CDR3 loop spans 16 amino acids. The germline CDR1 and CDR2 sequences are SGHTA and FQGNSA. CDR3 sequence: CASSLKGAGTNEKLFF. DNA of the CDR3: TGTGCCAGCAGCTTAAAGGGGGCAGGGACAAATGAAAAACTGTTTTTT.

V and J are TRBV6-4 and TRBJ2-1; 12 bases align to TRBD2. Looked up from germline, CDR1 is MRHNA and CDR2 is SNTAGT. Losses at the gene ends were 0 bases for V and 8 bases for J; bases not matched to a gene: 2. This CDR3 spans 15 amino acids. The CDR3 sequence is CASSDSTSGGHEQFF. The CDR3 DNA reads TGTGCCAGCAGTGACTCGACTAGCGGGGGTCATGAGCAGTTCTTC.

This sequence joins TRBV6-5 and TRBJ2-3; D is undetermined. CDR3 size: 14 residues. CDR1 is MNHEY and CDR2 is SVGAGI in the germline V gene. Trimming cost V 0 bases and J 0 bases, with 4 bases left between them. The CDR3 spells CASSYSSSTDTQYF. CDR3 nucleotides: TGTGCCAGCAGTTACTCGTCGAGCACAGATACGCAGTATTTT.